This entry features one T cell receptor beta chain sequence. Its antigen remains unknown. Healthy people donating bone marrow made up the donors. V shed 4 bases and J shed 4 bases, with 14 bases lying between them. The CDR3 loop spans 14 amino acids. Per germline, CDR1 SGHDT and CDR2 YYEEEE. This specimen comes from a study of cytomegalovirus exposure and HLA in healthy donors. Study-wide findings and caveats: Prediction of most subjects' HLA-A and HLA-B alleles by TCR beta sequences was reportedly accurate. Some public TCRs appeared in many individuals, while most sequences were rare. Roughly even sequencing depth across donors was the assumption behind the presence/absence analyses.

Primers: 60 Vbeta forward and 13 Jbeta reverse. Generated by immunoSEQ multiplex PCR, the TCRdb table keeps only in-frame clones and is missing some. Of about 130,000 clones in the sample, roughly 85% were seen once. The sequence came from a man aged 40-49 years in good health and CMV-seropositive. Sequenced material: PBMCs. The gene calls are TRBV5-6 and TRBJ2-5, with D tentatively TRBD2 (5 bases). CDR3 in amino acids: CASSPLAGSETQYF. In DNA, the CDR3 is TGTGCCAGCAGCCCGCTAGCAGGCTCAGAGACCCAGTACTTC.